Below are 13 T cell receptor beta chains sequenced from a single sample in a study of T cells expressing NK-cell markers. TCRdb reprocessed the 5' RACE reads, keeping one entry per CDR3 protein, no DNA. In all, the sample yields about 260,000 distinct CDR3 sequences. Sequencing was carried out using blood T cells: a sorted CD56 or NKG2C T cell subset, CD4+ or CD8+ T cells, or bulk PBMC T cells (not recorded which). The receptors stem from a woman aged 18 to 75 in good health.

The CDR3 loop is CASNPGVQPQHF. The rearrangement uses TRBV28 and TRBJ1-5; there is no DNA to check the TCRdb D call of TRBD1. The CDR3 is made up of 12 amino acids. CDR1 is MDHEN and CDR2 is SYDVKM in the germline V gene. Supplemented by reference TRBV28 and TRBJ1-5, the full variable domain reads DVKVTQSSRYLVKRTGEKVFLECVQDMDHENMFWYRQDPGLGLRLIYFSYDVKMKEKGDIPEGYSVSREKKERFSLILESASTNQTSMYLCASNPGVQPQHFGDGTRLSIL.

The CDR3 reads CSVEKSSYNEQFF. This chain links TRBV29-1 with TRBJ2-1. This CDR3 has 13 residues. Germline-derived CDR1 and CDR2 are SQVTM and ANQGSEA.

The chain links TRBV7-9 to TRBJ1-2. Germline V CDR1 and CDR2: SEHNR, FQNEAQ (reference sequence). The CDR3 has 13 amino acids. The CDR3 is CASSFEVNYGYTF.

V and J are TRBV7-6 and TRBJ1-3. The CDR3 sequence is 18 residues long. Germline V CDR1 and CDR2: SGHVS, FNYEAQ. The CDR3 region is CASSPVAGSGRTGNTIYF.

The chain has TRBV6-5 and TRBJ2-7. The CDR3 extends over 11 amino acids. The germline V gene has CDR1 MNHEY and CDR2 SVGAGI. CDR3 sequence reads: CASSSRTEQYF.

The genes are TRBV18 and TRBJ2-1. This CDR3 spans 14 amino acids. In germline, CDR1 is KGHSH, CDR2 LQKENI. This CDR3 reads CASSKFGDTNEQFF. The full variable domain, its missing parts supplied by reference TRBV18 and TRBJ2-1, is NAGVMQNPRHLVRRRGQEARLRCSPMKGHSHVYWYRQLPEEGLKFMVYLQKENIIDESGMPKERFSAEFPKEGPSILRIQQVVRGDSAAYFCASSKFGDTNEQFFGPGTRLTVL.

This chain connects TRBV20-1 to TRBJ2-5; with no DNA, the TCRdb D assignment of TRBD1 cannot be verified. The CDR3 runs to 14 residues. Germline lookup yields CDR1 DFQATT and CDR2 SNEGSKA (reference sequence). CDR3 sequence: CSAGLEGSSETQYF.

The chain combines TRBV30 with TRBJ1-5. The length of the CDR3 is 13 residues. CDR1 is GTSNPN, CDR2 SVGIG, per germline (reference sequence). The CDR3 loop is CAWSEQSNQPQHF.

The gene calls are TRBV5-6 and TRBJ1-3; TCRdb's D call of TRBD1 is untestable without DNA. CDR1 and CDR2 from the germline V gene are SGHDT and YYEEEE. The CDR3 has 18 amino acids. The CDR3: CASSTWTGPRASGNTIYF. Full variable domain (missing parts from reference TRBV5-6 and TRBJ1-3): DAGVTQSPTHLIKTRGQQVTLRCSPKSGHDTVSWYQQALGQGPQFIFQYYEEEERQRGNFPDRFSGHQFPNYSSELNVNALLLGDSALYLCASSTWTGPRASGNTIYFGEGSWLTVV.

The CDR3 here is CASSLDTSDTQYF. The V and J genes are TRBV5-1 and TRBJ2-3. Germline V gene data show CDR1 as SGHRS and CDR2 as YFSETQ. This CDR3 has 13 residues.

The chain combines TRBV10-3 with TRBJ2-7; there is no DNA to check the TCRdb D call of TRBD1. Germline CDR1 is ENHRY and CDR2 is SYGVKD. This CDR3 contains 12 residues. The CDR3: CAISEDSYEQYF.

The V call is TRBV18, the J call TRBJ2-1; TCRdb calls TRBD2, which cannot be checked without DNA. This CDR3 spans 14 amino acids. The V gene's germline CDR1 is KGHSH and CDR2 LQKENI. The CDR3 sequence is CASSPTSGINEQFF.

The chain recombines TRBV27 with TRBJ2-1; absent DNA, TCRdb's TRBD2 call cannot be checked. The CDR3 has 20 amino acids. CDR1 is MNHEY, CDR2 SMNVEV, per germline (reference sequence). CDR3 residues: CASRIGHGLAGASSYNEQFF.